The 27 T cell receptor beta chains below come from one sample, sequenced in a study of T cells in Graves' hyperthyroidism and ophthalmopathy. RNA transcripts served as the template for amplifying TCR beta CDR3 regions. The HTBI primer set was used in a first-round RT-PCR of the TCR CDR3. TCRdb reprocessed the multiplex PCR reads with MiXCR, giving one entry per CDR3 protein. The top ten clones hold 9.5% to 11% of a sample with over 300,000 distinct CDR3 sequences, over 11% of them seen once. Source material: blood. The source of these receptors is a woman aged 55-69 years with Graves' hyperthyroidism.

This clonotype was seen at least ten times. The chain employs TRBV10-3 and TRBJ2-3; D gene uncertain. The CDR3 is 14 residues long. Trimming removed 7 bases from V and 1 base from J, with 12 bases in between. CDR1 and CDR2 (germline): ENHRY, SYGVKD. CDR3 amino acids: CAINHDPRTDTQYF. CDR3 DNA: TGTGCCATCAATCACGACCCTCGCACAGATACGCAGTATTTT.

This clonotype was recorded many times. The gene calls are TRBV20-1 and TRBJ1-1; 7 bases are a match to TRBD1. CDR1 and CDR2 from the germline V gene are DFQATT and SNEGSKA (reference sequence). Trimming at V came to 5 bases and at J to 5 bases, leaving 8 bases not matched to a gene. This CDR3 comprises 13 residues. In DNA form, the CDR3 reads TGCAGTGCTTCGACAGGGCTGTGGACTGAAGCTTTCTTT. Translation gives CSASTGLWTEAFF.

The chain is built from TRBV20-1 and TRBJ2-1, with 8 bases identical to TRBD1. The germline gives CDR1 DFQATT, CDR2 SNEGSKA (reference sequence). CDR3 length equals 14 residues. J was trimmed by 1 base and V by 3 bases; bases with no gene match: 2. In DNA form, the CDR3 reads TGCAGTGCTAGGAGACAGGGGTCCTACAATGAGCAGTTCTTC. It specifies CSARRQGSYNEQFF.

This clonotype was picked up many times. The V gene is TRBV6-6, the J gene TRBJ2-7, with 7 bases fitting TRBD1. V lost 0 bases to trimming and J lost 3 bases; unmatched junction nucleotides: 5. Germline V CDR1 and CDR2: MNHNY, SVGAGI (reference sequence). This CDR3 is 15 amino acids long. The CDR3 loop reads CASSYSGTASYEQYF. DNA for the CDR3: TGTGCCAGCAGTTACTCGGGGACAGCCAGCTACGAGCAGTACTTC.

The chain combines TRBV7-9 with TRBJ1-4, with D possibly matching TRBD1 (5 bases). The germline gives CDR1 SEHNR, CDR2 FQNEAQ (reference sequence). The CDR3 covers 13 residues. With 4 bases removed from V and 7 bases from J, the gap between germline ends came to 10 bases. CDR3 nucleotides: TGTGCCAGCAGCTCCTCAGGGATTGAAAAACTGTTTTTT. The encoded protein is CASSSSGIEKLFF.

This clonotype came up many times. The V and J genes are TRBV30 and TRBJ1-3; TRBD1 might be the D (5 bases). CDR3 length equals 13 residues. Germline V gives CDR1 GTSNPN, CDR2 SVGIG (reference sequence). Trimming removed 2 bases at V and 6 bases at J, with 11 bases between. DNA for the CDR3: TGTGCCTGGAGTTCAGGGAGAGCAAACACCATATATTTT. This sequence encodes CAWSSGRANTIYF.

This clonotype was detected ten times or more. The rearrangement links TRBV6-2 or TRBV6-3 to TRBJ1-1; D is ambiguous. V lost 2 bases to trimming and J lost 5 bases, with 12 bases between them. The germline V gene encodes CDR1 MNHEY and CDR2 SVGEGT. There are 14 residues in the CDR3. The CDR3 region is CASSYVGRVTEAFF. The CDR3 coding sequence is TGTGCCAGCAGTTACGTTGGCCGGGTGACTGAAGCTTTCTTT.

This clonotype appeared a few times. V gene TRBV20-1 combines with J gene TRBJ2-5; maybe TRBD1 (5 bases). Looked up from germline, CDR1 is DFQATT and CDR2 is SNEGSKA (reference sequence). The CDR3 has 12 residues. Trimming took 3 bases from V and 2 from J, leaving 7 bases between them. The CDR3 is CSARPGQETQYF. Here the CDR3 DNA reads TGCAGTGCTAGGCCAGGGCAAGAGACCCAGTACTTC.

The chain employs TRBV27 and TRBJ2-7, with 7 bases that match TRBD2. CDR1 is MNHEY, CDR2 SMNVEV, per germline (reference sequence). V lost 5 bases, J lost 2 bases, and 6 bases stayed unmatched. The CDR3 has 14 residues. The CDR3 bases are TGTGCCAGCAGTCCGGGACTACCCCCCTACGAGCAGTACTTC. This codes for CASSPGLPPYEQYF.

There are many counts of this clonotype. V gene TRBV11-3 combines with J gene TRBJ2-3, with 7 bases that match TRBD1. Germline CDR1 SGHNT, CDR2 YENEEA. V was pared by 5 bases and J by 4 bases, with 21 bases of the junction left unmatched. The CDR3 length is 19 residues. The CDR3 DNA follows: TGTGCCAGCAGCCCCTTAGGGCACACGGGACAGCAATTGGCAGATACGCAGTATTTT. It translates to CASSPLGHTGQQLADTQYF.

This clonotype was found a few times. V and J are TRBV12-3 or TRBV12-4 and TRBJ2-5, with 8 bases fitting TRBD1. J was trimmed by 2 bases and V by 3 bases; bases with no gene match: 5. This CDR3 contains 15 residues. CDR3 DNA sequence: TGTGCCAGCAGTTTTCCGGGACAGGATCAAGAGACCCAGTACTTC. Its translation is CASSFPGQDQETQYF.

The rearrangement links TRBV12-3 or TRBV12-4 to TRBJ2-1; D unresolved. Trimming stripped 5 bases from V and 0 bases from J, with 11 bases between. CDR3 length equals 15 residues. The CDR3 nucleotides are TGTGCCAGCAGTCCCTCCTCGAGCTCCTACAATGAGCAGTTCTTC. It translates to CASSPSSSSYNEQFF.

The CDR3 spells CASSRGGVGPTRETQYF. The CDR3 DNA follows: TGTGCCAGCAGCCGCGGGGGCGTTGGCCCCACTAGAGAGACCCAGTACTTC. This chain connects TRBV5-4 to TRBJ2-5, with D possibly TRBD2 on 7 matching bases. V was clipped by 4 bases and J by 4 bases, with 23 bases between them. This CDR3 contains 17 residues. Germline V gene sequence: CDR1 SGHNT, CDR2 YYREEE (reference sequence). The full variable domain, completed using reference TRBV5-4 and TRBJ2-5, is ETGVTQSPTHLIKTRGQQVTLRCSSQSGHNTVSWYQQALGQGPQFIFQYYREEENGRGNFPPRFSGLQFPNYSSELNVNALELDDSALYLCASSRGGVGPTRETQYFGPGTRLLVL.

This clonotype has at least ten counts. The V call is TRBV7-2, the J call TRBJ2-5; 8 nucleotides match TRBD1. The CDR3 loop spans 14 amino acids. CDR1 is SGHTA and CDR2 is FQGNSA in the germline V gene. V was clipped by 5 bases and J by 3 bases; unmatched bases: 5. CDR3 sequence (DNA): TGTGCCAGCAGCGTTGGACAGGGAGAAGAGACCCAGTACTTC. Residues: CASSVGQGEETQYF.

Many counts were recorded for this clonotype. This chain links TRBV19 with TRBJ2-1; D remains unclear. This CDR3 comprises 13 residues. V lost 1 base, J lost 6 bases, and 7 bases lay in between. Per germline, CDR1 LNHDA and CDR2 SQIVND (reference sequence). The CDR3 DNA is TGTGCCAGTAGTATAGTCCCTAGCAATGAGCAGTTCTTC. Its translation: CASSIVPSNEQFF. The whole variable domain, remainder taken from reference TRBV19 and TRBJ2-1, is DGGITQSPKYLFRKEGQNVTLSCEQNLNHDAMYWYRQDPGQGLRLIYYSQIVNDFQKGDIAEGYSVSREKKESFPLTVTSAQKNPTAFYLCASSIVPSNEQFFGPGTRLTVL.

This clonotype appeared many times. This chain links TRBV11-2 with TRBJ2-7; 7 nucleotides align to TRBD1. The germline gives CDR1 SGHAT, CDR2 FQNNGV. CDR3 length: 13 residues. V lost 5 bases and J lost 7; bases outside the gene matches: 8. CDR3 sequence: CASSQDREREQYF. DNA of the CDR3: TGTGCCAGCAGCCAAGACAGGGAAAGAGAGCAGTACTTC.

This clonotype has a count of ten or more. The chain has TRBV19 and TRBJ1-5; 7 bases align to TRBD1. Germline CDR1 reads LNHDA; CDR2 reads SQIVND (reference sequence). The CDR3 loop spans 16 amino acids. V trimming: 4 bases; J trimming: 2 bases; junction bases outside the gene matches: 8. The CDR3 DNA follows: TGTGCCAGTAGTAAGGGGGCAGGGGGAGGCAATCAGCCCCAGCATTTT. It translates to CASSKGAGGGNQPQHF.

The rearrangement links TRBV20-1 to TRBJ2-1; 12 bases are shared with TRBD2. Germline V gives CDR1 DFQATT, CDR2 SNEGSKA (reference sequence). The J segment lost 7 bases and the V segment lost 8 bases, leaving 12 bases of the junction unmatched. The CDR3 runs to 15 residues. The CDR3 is CSTFPLAGGSNEQFF. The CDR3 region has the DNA TGCAGTACCTTCCCTCTAGCGGGAGGGTCTAATGAGCAGTTCTTC.

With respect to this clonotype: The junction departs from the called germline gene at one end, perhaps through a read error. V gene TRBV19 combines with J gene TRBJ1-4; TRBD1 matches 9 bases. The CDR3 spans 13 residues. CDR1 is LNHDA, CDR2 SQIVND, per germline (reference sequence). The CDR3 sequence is CTSGNRGHEKLFF. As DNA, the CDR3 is TGTACCAGTGGAAACAGGGGGCATGAAAAACTGTTTTTT.

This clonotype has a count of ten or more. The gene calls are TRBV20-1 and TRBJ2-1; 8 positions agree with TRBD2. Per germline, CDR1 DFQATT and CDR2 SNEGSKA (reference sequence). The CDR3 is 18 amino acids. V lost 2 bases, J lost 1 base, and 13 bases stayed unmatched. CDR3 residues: CSARPDSGSEFSYNEQFF. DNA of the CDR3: TGCAGTGCTAGACCTGACAGCGGGAGTGAATTTTCCTACAATGAGCAGTTCTTC.

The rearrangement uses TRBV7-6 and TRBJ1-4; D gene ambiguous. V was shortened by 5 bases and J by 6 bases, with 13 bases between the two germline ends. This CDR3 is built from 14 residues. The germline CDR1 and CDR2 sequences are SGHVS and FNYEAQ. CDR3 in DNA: TGTGCCAGCAGCGCCGTGAGACTAGATGAAAAACTGTTTTTT. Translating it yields CASSAVRLDEKLFF.

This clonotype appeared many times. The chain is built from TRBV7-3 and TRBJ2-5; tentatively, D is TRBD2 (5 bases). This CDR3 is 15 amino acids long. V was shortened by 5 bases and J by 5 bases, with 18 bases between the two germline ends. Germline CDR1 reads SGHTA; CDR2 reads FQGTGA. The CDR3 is CASSVQGGGSETQYF. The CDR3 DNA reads TGTGCCAGCAGCGTACAAGGAGGTGGTTCGGAGACCCAGTACTTC.

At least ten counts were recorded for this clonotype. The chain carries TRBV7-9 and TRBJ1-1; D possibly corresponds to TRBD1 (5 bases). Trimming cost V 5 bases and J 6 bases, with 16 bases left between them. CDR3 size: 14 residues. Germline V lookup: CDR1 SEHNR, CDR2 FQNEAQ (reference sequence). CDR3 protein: CASSTTLGGAEAFF. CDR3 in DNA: TGTGCCAGCAGCACGACCCTCGGGGGAGCTGAAGCTTTCTTT. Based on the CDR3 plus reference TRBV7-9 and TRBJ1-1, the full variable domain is DTGVSQNPRHKITKRGQNVTFRCDPISEHNRLYWYRQTLGQGPEFLTYFQNEAQLEKSRLLSDRFSAERPKGSFSTLEIQRTEQGDSAMYLCASSTTLGGAEAFFGQGTRLTVV.

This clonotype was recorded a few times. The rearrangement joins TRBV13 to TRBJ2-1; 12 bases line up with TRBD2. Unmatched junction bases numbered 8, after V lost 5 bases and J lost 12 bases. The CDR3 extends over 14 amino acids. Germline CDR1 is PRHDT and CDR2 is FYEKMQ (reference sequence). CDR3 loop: CASSSGLAGSRQFF. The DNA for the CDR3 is TGTGCCAGCAGCAGTGGACTAGCGGGGTCTAGGCAGTTCTTC. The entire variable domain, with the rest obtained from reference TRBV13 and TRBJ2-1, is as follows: AAGVIQSPRHLIKEKRETATLKCYPIPRHDTVYWYQQGPGQDPQFLISFYEKMQSDKGSIPDRFSAQQFSDYHSELNMSSLELGDSALYFCASSSGLAGSRQFFGPGTRLTVL.

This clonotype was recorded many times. The CDR3 region has the DNA TGTGCTAGTGGACCTGGGGAGCCCCAAGAGACCCAGTACTTC. This sequence encodes CASGPGEPQETQYF. The rearrangement links TRBV12-5 to TRBJ2-5, with D perhaps matching TRBD2 (5 bases). The V end lost 6 bases, the J end lost 1 base, and 12 bases lay between the germline ends. Germline V gene data show CDR1 as LGHNT and CDR2 as FRNRAP. The CDR3 extends over 14 amino acids.

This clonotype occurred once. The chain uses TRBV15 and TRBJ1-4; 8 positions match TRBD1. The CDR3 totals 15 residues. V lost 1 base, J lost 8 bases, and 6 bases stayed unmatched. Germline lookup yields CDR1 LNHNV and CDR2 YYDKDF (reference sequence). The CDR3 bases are TGTGCCACCAGCAGAGGACAGGGGCAGGGAGAAAAACTGTTTTTT. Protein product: CATSRGQGQGEKLFF.

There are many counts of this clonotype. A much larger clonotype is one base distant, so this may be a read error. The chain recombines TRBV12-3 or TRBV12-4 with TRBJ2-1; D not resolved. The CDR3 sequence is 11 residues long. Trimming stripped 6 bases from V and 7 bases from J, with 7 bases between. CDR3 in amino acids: CASSHGNEQFF. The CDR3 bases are TGTGCCAGCAGCCACGGGAATGAGCAGTTCTTC.